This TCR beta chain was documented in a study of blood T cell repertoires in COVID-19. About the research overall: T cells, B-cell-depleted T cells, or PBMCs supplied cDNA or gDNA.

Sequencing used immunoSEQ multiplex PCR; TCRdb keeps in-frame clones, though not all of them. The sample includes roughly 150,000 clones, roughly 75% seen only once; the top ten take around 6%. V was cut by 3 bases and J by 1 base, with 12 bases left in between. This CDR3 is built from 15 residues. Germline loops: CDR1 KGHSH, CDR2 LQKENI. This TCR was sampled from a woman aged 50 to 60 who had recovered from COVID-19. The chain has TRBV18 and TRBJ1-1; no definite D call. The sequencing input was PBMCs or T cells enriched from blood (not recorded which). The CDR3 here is CASSPSGVGNTEAFF. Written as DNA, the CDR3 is TGTGCCAGCTCACCCAGCGGGGTTGGGAACACTGAAGCTTTCTTT.